The clone carrying this TCR beta chain is a singleton in its sample. Its antigen remains unknown. Germline is not matched at one junction end, which may reflect a read error. There were likely unrecorded immune exposures, though donors were nominally healthy when sampled. The record originates from a study of cytomegalovirus exposure and HLA in healthy donors. Study information: Across almost 400 genotyped donors, more than 75% landed in the Caucasian-associated ancestry cluster. The study's findings and limits: TCR beta sequences reportedly predicted the HLA-A and HLA-B alleles of most subjects accurately.

CDR3 length equals 13 residues. Germline values: CDR1 GTSNPN, CDR2 SVGIG (reference sequence). PCR primers comprised 60 Vbeta and 13 Jbeta primers. The repertoire was sequenced with immunoSEQ multiplex PCR; TCRdb's copy has only in-frame clones and lacks some. The sample holds about 140,000 clones, more than 75% seen once. Material for sequencing was PBMCs. This chain uses TRBV30 with TRBJ1-2, with D maybe TRBD1 (5 bases). The source of this sequence is a woman in her 30s in good health and CMV-seronegative. CDR3 loop: CAWSHGGTGPISF. The CDR3 coding sequence is TGTGCCTGGAGTCACGGGGGGACCGGGCCAATCTCCTTC.